The subject of this entry is one TCR beta chain. Its specificity is not known. This sample was taken from a study of T cell responses to AZD1222 COVID-19 vaccine. Study-level information: Pooled samples include second doses given at about 4 or 12 weeks. Findings and limits, study-wide: Targets within unmutated variant regions were reportedly found for nearly half of spike-specific TCRs. Baseline seropositivity occurred in only a handful of AZD1222 recipients.

The germline V and J ends were trimmed by 1 base and 0 bases, with 7 bases remaining between them. In germline, CDR1 is MNHNY, CDR2 SVGAGI (reference sequence). The CDR3 runs to 14 residues. Produced via immunoSEQ multiplex PCR; TCRdb's table is partial and in-frame only. The data hold about 68,000 clones, with 80% observed a single time. The chain carries TRBV6-6 and TRBJ2-7, with a possible D match to TRBD2 (5 bases). This receptor was taken from an adult in good health. Sample: peripheral blood, taken on day 0 of AZD1222 vaccination. The CDR3 DNA is TGTGCCAGCAGTTACTTACTAGACTCCTACGAGCAGTACTTC. Translating gives CASSYLLDSYEQYF.